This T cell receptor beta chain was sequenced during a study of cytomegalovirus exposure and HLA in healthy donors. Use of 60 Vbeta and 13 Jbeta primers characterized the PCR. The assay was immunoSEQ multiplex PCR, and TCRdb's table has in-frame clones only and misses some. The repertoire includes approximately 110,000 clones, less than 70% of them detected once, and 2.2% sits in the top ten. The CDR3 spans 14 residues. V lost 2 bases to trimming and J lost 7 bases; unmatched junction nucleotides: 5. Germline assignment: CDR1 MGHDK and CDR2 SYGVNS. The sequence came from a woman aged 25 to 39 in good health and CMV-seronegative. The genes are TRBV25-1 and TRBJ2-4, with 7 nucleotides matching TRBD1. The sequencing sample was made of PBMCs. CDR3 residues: CASSESRGPNIQYF. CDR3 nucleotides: TGTGCCAGCAGTGAAAGTAGGGGGCCGAACATTCAGTACTTC.